This T cell receptor (beta chain) was captured in a study of T cell repertoires in cytomegalovirus infection. Study information: Public signatures in TCR beta pointed to CMV infection and matching HLA type.

Regarding the study as a whole: Cumulative public TCR beta family frequency identified carriers of CMV plus the relevant HLA. Ex vivo, HLA-C-restricted CMV-specific TCR beta clonotypes prevailed over the rest of the response.

This clonotype was counted at least ten times. Its cognate antigen is unknown. V trimming: 4 bases; J trimming: 11 bases; junction bases outside the gene matches: 20. This CDR3 is 16 amino acids long. The V gene's germline CDR1 is SGHDT and CDR2 YYEEEE. TCRdb called the reads again in MiXCR, with one record for every CDR3 protein. The sample holds under 350,000 distinct CDR3 sequences; 8% to 10% are singletons and the top ten take 4.3%. Sequenced input: PBMCs. The sequence was collected from a human donor in good health (CMV status not recorded). Some clones in this sample may be carry-over from other donors' samples. The chain employs TRBV5-6 and TRBJ1-1; 7 bases line up with TRBD1. The CDR3 is CASSPKSRQGRYRAFF. CDR3 in DNA: TGTGCCAGCAGCCCCAAATCTCGACAGGGTAGATATCGGGCTTTCTTT. The full variable domain, its missing parts supplied by reference TRBV5-6 and TRBJ1-1, is DAGVTQSPTHLIKTRGQQVTLRCSPKSGHDTVSWYQQALGQGPQFIFQYYEEEERQRGNFPDRFSGHQFPNYSSELNVNALLLGDSALYLCASSPKSRQGRYRAFFGQGTRLTVV.